This T cell receptor (beta chain) was captured in a study of T cell responses to AZD1222 COVID-19 vaccine. Study-level results: At baseline, just a handful of AZD1222 recipients tested seropositive. Repertoires were obtained only post-peak T cell response.

Profiled with immunoSEQ multiplex PCR; TCRdb holds only in-frame clones, not every one. This table holds fewer than 180,000 clones, around nine tenths found once. The germline V gene has CDR1 LNHDA and CDR2 SQIVND (reference sequence). V trimming: 6 bases; J trimming: 4 bases; junction bases outside the gene matches: 6. This CDR3 spans 14 amino acids. Note on this clone: Its antigen is unidentified.

Here the sequenced sample was peripheral blood, taken 28 days after the second AZD1222 dose. The chain combines TRBV19 with TRBJ1-2, with 9 bases identical to TRBD1. The source is an adult who received the AZD1222 COVID-19 vaccine. Written as DNA, the CDR3 is TGTGCCAGTAGCCTCCGGGACAGGGTCTATGGCTACACCTTC. Translation gives CASSLRDRVYGYTF.